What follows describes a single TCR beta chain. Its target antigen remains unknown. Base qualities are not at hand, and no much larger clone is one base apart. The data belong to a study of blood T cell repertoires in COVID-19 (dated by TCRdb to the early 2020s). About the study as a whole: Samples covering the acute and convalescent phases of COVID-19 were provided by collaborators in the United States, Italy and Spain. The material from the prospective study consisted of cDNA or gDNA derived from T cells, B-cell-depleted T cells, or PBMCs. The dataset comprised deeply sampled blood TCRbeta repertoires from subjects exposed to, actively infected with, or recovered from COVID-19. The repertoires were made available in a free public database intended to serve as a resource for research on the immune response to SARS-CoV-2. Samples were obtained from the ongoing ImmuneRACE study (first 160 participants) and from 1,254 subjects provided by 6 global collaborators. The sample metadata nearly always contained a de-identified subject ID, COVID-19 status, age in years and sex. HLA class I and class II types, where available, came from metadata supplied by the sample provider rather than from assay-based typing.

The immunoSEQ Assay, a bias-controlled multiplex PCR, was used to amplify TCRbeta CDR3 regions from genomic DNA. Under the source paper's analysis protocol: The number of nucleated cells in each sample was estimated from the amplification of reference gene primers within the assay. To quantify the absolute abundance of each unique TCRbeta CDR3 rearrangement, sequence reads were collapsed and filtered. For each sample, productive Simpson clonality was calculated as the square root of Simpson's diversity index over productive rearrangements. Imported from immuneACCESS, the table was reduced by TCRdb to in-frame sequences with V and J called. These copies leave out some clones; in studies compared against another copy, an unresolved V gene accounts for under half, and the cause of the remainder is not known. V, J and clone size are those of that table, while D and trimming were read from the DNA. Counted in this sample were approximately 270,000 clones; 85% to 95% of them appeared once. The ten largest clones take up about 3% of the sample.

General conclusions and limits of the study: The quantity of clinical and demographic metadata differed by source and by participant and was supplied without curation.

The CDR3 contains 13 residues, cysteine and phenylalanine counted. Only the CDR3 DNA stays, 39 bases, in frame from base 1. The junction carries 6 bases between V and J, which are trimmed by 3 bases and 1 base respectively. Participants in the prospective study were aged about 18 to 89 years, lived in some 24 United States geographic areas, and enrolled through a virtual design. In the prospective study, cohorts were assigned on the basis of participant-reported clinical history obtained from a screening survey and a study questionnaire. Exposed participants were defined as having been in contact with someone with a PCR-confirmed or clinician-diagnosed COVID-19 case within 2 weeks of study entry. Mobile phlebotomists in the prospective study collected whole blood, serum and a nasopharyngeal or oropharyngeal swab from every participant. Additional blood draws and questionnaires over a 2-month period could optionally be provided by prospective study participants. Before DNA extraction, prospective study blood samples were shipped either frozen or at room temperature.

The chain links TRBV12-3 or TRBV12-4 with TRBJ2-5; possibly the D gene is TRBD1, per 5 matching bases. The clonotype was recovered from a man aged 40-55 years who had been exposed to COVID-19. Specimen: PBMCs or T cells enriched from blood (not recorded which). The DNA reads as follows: TGTGCCAGCAGTTTTCAGGGCCAAGAGACCCAGTACTTC. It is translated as CASSFQGQETQYF.